The 13 T cell receptor beta chains in this list originate from one sample, sequenced in a study of cytomegalovirus exposure and HLA in healthy donors. Using immunoSEQ multiplex PCR, the repertoire was profiled, and TCRdb retains in-frame clones only, with some absent. This sample has approximately 230,000 clones, with about 90% found just once. The sequenced sample was PBMCs. These receptors were obtained from a man younger than 35 in good health and CMV-seropositive.

The rearrangement uses TRBV4-2 and TRBJ2-6, with D possibly TRBD2 on 6 matching bases. V lost 1 base to trimming and J lost 6 bases, with 13 bases between them. CDR3 length equals 16 residues. Germline-derived CDR1 and CDR2 are LGHNA and YNFKEQ. For the CDR3, the DNA is TGTGCCAGCAGCCAAGCGGAGGGGCCAGCGGCCAACGTCCTGACTTTC. It translates to CASSQAEGPAANVLTF.

The chain couples TRBV6-1 to TRBJ2-5; 16 nucleotides line up with TRBD2. The trim removed 11 bases at V and 5 bases at J, leaving 5 bases unmatched. Germline assignment: CDR1 MNHNS and CDR2 SASEGT. CDR3 length: 14 residues. CDR3: CASGTSGRDETQYF. CDR3 nucleotide sequence: TGTGCCTCCGGGACTAGCGGGAGGGATGAGACCCAGTACTTC.

This chain connects TRBV27 to TRBJ2-2, with D possibly being TRBD1 (6 bases). V lost 7 bases and J 1 base, leaving 10 bases between the germline ends. The CDR3 totals 14 residues. The germline CDR1 and CDR2 sequences are MNHEY and SMNVEV (reference sequence). CDR3 amino acids: CASTGTLNTGELFF. DNA of the CDR3: TGTGCCAGCACGGGGACACTGAACACCGGGGAGCTGTTTTTT.

A single count supports this clone. The chain couples TRBV5-1 to TRBJ2-4; 9 bases line up with TRBD1. J lost 0 bases, V lost 4 bases, and 11 bases had no gene match. The CDR3 runs to 18 residues. Germline lookup yields CDR1 SGHRS and CDR2 YFSETQ. CDR3 region: CASSLPTQGAVAKNIQYF. In DNA form, the CDR3 reads TGCGCCAGCAGCCTTCCTACACAGGGGGCAGTAGCCAAAAACATTCAGTACTTC.

This rearrangement joins TRBV2 to TRBJ1-3; 8 nucleotides match TRBD1. The CDR3 totals 16 residues. The germline gives CDR1 SNHLY, CDR2 FYNNEI. V was clipped by 4 bases and J by 0 bases; unmatched bases: 5. The CDR3 spells CASSAGTGLSGNTIYF. For the CDR3, the DNA is TGTGCCAGCAGTGCGGGGACAGGTCTCTCTGGAAACACCATATATTTT. The variable domain in full, with the rest retrieved from reference TRBV2 and TRBJ1-3, is EPEVTQTPSHQVTQMGQEVILRCVPISNHLYFYWYRQILGQKVEFLVSFYNNEISEKSEIFDDQFSVERPDGSNFTLKIRSTKLEDSAMYFCASSAGTGLSGNTIYFGEGSWLTVV.

The chain recombines TRBV28 with TRBJ1-3; D is perhaps TRBD1 (6 bases). Trimming took off 8 bases at V and 3 bases at J, with 17 bases between the two ends. The length of the CDR3 is 15 residues. The germline V gene encodes CDR1 MDHEN and CDR2 SYDVKM. DNA for the CDR3: TGTGCCAGCCTAGACGCGGGGGCTTTTGGAAACACCATATATTTT. The encoded protein is CASLDAGAFGNTIYF.

The gene calls are TRBV2 and TRBJ1-2; 10 nucleotides line up with TRBD1. Losses at the gene ends were 6 bases for V and 7 bases for J; bases not matched to a gene: 14. Germline V lookup: CDR1 SNHLY, CDR2 FYNNEI. The CDR3 sequence is 16 residues long. CDR3: CASRDPDRGFFFGYTF. CDR3 sequence (DNA): TGTGCCAGCAGGGACCCGGACAGGGGGTTCTTTTTTGGCTACACCTTC. Full variable domain (outside the CDR3, taken from reference TRBV2 and TRBJ1-2): EPEVTQTPSHQVTQMGQEVILRCVPISNHLYFYWYRQILGQKVEFLVSFYNNEISEKSEIFDDQFSVERPDGSNFTLKIRSTKLEDSAMYFCASRDPDRGFFFGYTFGSGTRLTVV.

This clone was counted a few times. V gene TRBV27 combines with J gene TRBJ2-7; TRBD1 aligns across 9 bases. CDR1 is MNHEY, CDR2 SMNVEV, per germline (reference sequence). V was clipped by 8 bases and J by 1 base; unmatched bases: 6. The CDR3 sequence is 14 residues long. CDR3 loop: CASGGGTGSYEQYF. The CDR3 DNA reads TGTGCCAGCGGAGGCGGGACAGGGTCCTACGAGCAGTACTTC.

The chain is built from TRBV15 and TRBJ1-2; D not certain. The germline V gene has CDR1 LNHNV and CDR2 YYDKDF (reference sequence). Trimming stripped 0 bases from V and 8 bases from J, with 16 bases between. The CDR3 is made up of 15 amino acids. The CDR3 region has the DNA TGTGCCACCAGCAGAGAAGTCAAATCGGCGCGAGGCTACACCTTC. Translated: CATSREVKSARGYTF.

The V gene is TRBV4-1, the J gene TRBJ2-1; 9 nucleotides agree with TRBD2. The ends lost 1 base at V and 6 bases at J; junction bases unmatched: 4. The CDR3 runs 15 residues. Germline assignment: CDR1 MGHRA and CDR2 YSYEKL. As DNA, the CDR3 is TGCGCCAGCAGCCAAGTCGGACTAGCGTCCAATGAGCAGTTCTTC. Its translation: CASSQVGLASNEQFF.

This chain uses TRBV6-6 with TRBJ1-1, with D hard to call. This CDR3 has 13 residues. V lost 1 base to trimming and J lost 1 base, with 4 bases between them. Germline-derived CDR1 and CDR2 are MNHNY and SVGAGI (reference sequence). In nucleotides, the CDR3 is TGTGCCAGCAGTTACTACACGAACACTGAAGCTTTCTTT. This translates into CASSYYTNTEAFF.

The chain is built from TRBV5-1 and TRBJ2-2; 9 bases map to TRBD1. The CDR3 is made up of 15 amino acids. Germline CDR1 and CDR2: SGHRS and YFSETQ. The J segment lost 6 bases and the V segment lost 7 bases, leaving 10 bases of the junction unmatched. The CDR3 here is CASRIDRGIAGELFF. Written as DNA, the CDR3 is TGCGCCAGCCGAATCGACAGGGGGATTGCCGGGGAGCTGTTTTTT.

This clone showed up just a few times. The genes are TRBV19 and TRBJ2-1; D is undetermined. CDR3 length: 12 residues. The germline gives CDR1 LNHDA, CDR2 SQIVND (reference sequence). V was clipped by 5 bases and J by 9 bases, with 11 bases between them. The CDR3 here is CASSSMDAEQFF. The CDR3 region has the DNA TGTGCCAGTAGTTCAATGGACGCTGAGCAGTTCTTC.